A selection of T cell receptor beta chains follows, all from one sample in a study of regulatory T cells in long-lasting Graves disease. TCRdb re-called the multiplex PCR reads through MiXCR, storing one row per CDR3 protein. Of 500,000 or so distinct CDR3 sequences in the sample, 14% were seen once. These data are also associated with another study on T cells in Graves' hyperthyroidism and ophthalmopathy.

This material consisted of peripheral blood mononuclear cells (PBMCs), taken at new diagnosis, from a patient treated with antithyroid drugs. These receptors were obtained from a woman aged 45-59 years with Graves disease. CDR3s include the opening cysteine and the closing phenylalanine or tryptophan. Each record gives: CDR3 protein, CDR3 DNA, V gene, J gene, clone size, D gene. D genes are given only for firm matches. The size field is filled for only some rows; it gives once, few, many or a size class.

CDR3: CASGSGRSTDTQYF
DNA: TGTGCCAGTGGGAGCGGGAGGAGCACAGATACGCAGTATTTT
V: TRBV7-9
J: TRBJ2-3
size: many
D: TRBD2

CDR3: CASSQGTSGRLNEQFF
DNA: TGTGCCAGCAGTCAAGGGACTAGCGGGAGGTTAAATGAGCAGTTCTTC
V: TRBV2
J: TRBJ2-1
size: many
D: TRBD2

CDR3: CASRRTGEGTDTQYF
DNA: TGTGCCAGCCGAAGGACAGGAGAGGGCACAGATACGCAGTATTTT
V: TRBV18
J: TRBJ2-3
size: many
D: TRBD1

CDR3: CASSESLYGTGMYEQYF
DNA: TGTGCCAGCAGTGAATCTTTGTACGGGACAGGGATGTACGAGCAGTACTTC
V: TRBV2
J: TRBJ2-7
size: many
D: TRBD1

CDR3: CASSEGTGLYEQYF
DNA: TGCGCCAGCAGTGAAGGGACAGGGCTCTACGAGCAGTACTTC
V: TRBV10-2
J: TRBJ2-7
size: few
D: TRBD1

CDR3: CASSDLPDEQFF
DNA: TGCGCCAGCAGTGATTTGCCCGATGAGCAGTTCTTC
V: TRBV10-2
J: TRBJ2-1
size: few
D: -

CDR3: CPSSSMFSADTQYF
DNA: TGTCCCAGCTCATCCATGTTTTCCGCCGATACGCAGTATTTT
V: TRBV18
J: TRBJ2-3
size: -
D: -

CDR3: CSARDLVGTQYF
DNA: TGCAGTGCTAGAGATCTTGTGGGGACCCAGTACTTC
V: TRBV20-1
J: TRBJ2-5
size: many
D: -

CDR3: CASSPSGRSRYSMNTEAFF
DNA: TGTGCCAGCAGCCCCTCTGGACGGTCGAGGTATTCCATGAACACTGAAGCTTTCTTT
V: TRBV7-9
J: TRBJ1-1
size: many
D: -

CDR3: CAWAVGSGRTDTQYF
DNA: TGTGCCTGGGCCGTCGGGAGCGGACGTACGGATACGCAGTATTTT
V: TRBV30
J: TRBJ2-3
size: many
D: -

CDR3: CASSLRVDTGELFF
DNA: TGTGCCAGCAGCTTAAGGGTTGACACCGGGGAGCTGTTTTTT
V: TRBV11-2
J: TRBJ2-2
size: -
D: -

CDR3: CASSPPDRKGTQYF
DNA: TGTGCCAGCAGTCCCCCGGACAGGAAAGGGACCCAGTACTTC
V: TRBV6-1
J: TRBJ2-5
size: -
D: TRBD1

CDR3: CAISEEGGQPQHF
DNA: TGTGCCATCAGTGAGGAGGGGGGTCAGCCCCAGCATTTT
V: TRBV10-3
J: TRBJ1-5
size: many
D: -

CDR3: CASSLEWETYGYTF
DNA: TGCGCCAGCAGCTTGGAGTGGGAGACCTATGGCTACACCTTC
V: TRBV5-1
J: TRBJ1-2
size: many
D: -

CDR3: CASSLNRGLSEAFF
DNA: TGCGCCAGCAGCCTTAACAGGGGGCTATCTGAAGCTTTCTTT
V: TRBV5-1
J: TRBJ1-1
size: -
D: TRBD1

CDR3: CASSLTAGGGNEQFF
DNA: TGTGCCAGCAGTTTAACAGCGGGAGGTGGGAATGAGCAGTTCTTC
V: TRBV27
J: TRBJ2-1
size: many
D: TRBD2

CDR3: CSARGTEQTDLNTEAFF
DNA: TGCAGTGCTAGAGGAACAGAACAGACAGATTTGAACACTGAAGCTTTCTTT
V: TRBV20-1
J: TRBJ1-1
size: many
D: -